This entry lists 18 T cell receptor beta chains sequenced from one sample in a study of CD8 T cells in Susac syndrome. An input of 0.5 to 1 ug of RNA was subjected to reverse transcription using random hexamers. MiXCR was run by TCRdb on the immunoSEQ multiplex PCR reads, yielding one entry per CDR3 protein. The repertoire has some 220,000 distinct CDR3 sequences, roughly 96% of them found once; the top ten carry 0.085% to 0.095%. Input material: CD4+ T cells from PBMCs. The receptors were gathered from a human donor with multiple sclerosis.

This chain uses TRBV3-1 with TRBJ2-5; D not certain. The CDR3 loop spans 12 amino acids. Trimming left V 1 base short and J 6 bases short, with 6 bases between. In germline, CDR1 is LGHDT, CDR2 YNNKEL (reference sequence). The CDR3 sequence: CASSQAEKTQYF. CDR3 bases: TGTGCCAGCAGCCAAGCGGAGAAGACCCAGTACTTC.

CDR3 nucleotides: TGTGCCAGCAGCGTTAGCGGAATTGGCGAGCAGTACTTC. It encodes CASSVSGIGEQYF. The V and J genes are TRBV9 and TRBJ2-7; the D gene is possibly TRBD2 (6 bases). Germline lookup yields CDR1 SGDLS and CDR2 YYNGEE. Trimming left V 2 bases short and J 6 bases short, with 12 bases between. The length of the CDR3 is 13 residues.

This chain connects TRBV15 to TRBJ1-2; a possible D gene is TRBD1 (6 bases). Trimming took off 0 bases at V and 7 bases at J, with 21 bases between the two ends. This CDR3 comprises 17 residues. Germline lookup yields CDR1 LNHNV and CDR2 YYDKDF (reference sequence). CDR3 region: CATSRDLGGLSVGGYTF. CDR3 sequence (DNA): TGTGCCACCAGCAGAGATCTGGGGGGGCTTAGTGTCGGTGGCTACACCTTC.

The chain recombines TRBV12-3 or TRBV12-4 with TRBJ2-5; no firm D call. V gave up 1 base and J gave up 6 bases, with 6 bases separating them. The CDR3 runs 12 residues. DNA for the CDR3: TGTGCCAGCAGTTTAGGCTCCAAGACCCAGTACTTC. It encodes CASSLGSKTQYF.

The genes are TRBV29-1 and TRBJ2-1; 7 positions agree with TRBD2. CDR3 length: 13 amino acids. Trimming cost V 5 bases and J 8 bases; bases outside gene matches: 9. Germline CDR1 SQVTM, CDR2 ANQGSEA. This CDR3 is CSVLSGGVHEQFF. In nucleotides, the CDR3 is TGCAGCGTTCTTTCGGGAGGAGTCCATGAGCAGTTCTTC.

The chain employs TRBV20-1 and TRBJ1-5, with 10 bases matching TRBD1. J lost 3 bases, V lost 5 bases, and 4 bases had no gene match. This CDR3 comprises 14 residues. The V gene's germline CDR1 is DFQATT and CDR2 SNEGSKA (reference sequence). The CDR3 spells CSAWTGGDNQPQHF. CDR3 sequence (DNA): TGCAGTGCTTGGACAGGGGGAGACAATCAGCCCCAGCATTTT.

The CDR3 region is CSASPQAGAYGYTF. CDR3 sequence (DNA): TGCAGTGCTAGTCCCCAGGCAGGAGCCTATGGCTACACCTTC. The rearrangement links TRBV20-1 to TRBJ1-2; unclear D gene. V gave up 3 bases and J gave up 4 bases, with 15 bases separating them. CDR1 and CDR2 (germline): DFQATT, SNEGSKA (reference sequence). CDR3 length: 14 amino acids.

The chain links TRBV3-1 to TRBJ1-2; D remains unclear. Germline V gives CDR1 LGHDT, CDR2 YNNKEL (reference sequence). Trimming took 5 bases from V and 7 from J, leaving 14 bases between them. The length of the CDR3 is 13 residues. The CDR3 sequence is CASSEAWLGGYTF. The CDR3 coding sequence is TGTGCCAGCAGCGAAGCATGGCTTGGTGGCTACACCTTC.

This clonotype was counted once. The V gene is TRBV27, the J gene TRBJ2-7, with D uncertain. CDR1 and CDR2 (germline): MNHEY, SMNVEV (reference sequence). V gave up 0 bases and J gave up 3 bases, with 12 bases separating them. The CDR3 covers 15 residues. CDR3 nucleotides: TGTGCCAGCAGTTTATCGCTAGTAACCTACTACGAGCAGTACTTC. As protein: CASSLSLVTYYEQYF.

The V and J genes are TRBV21-1 and TRBJ2-7; the DNA was not compared with TRBD1, the D call given in the table. TRBV21-1 is given as a pseudogene. The CDR3 extends over 11 amino acids. The CDR3 DNA reads TGTGCCCCAGAGACCAGGGGAGAGCAGTACTTC. This codes for CAPETRGEQYF.

V gene TRBV29-1 combines with J gene TRBJ2-7; 9 bases are shared with TRBD1. The J segment lost 5 bases and the V segment lost 4 bases, leaving 6 bases of the junction unmatched. The V gene's germline CDR1 is SQVTM and CDR2 ANQGSEA. This CDR3 spans 13 amino acids. This CDR3 reads CSVASGTGNEQYF. Written as DNA, the CDR3 is TGCAGCGTTGCCTCCGGGACAGGGAACGAGCAGTACTTC.

This clonotype was seen more than once but under ten times. The chain carries TRBV7-9 and TRBJ1-2; D gene unclear. V dropped 5 bases and J dropped 0 bases, with 10 bases sitting between them. Germline V gives CDR1 SEHNR, CDR2 FQNEAQ (reference sequence). The CDR3 has 14 amino acids. CDR3 bases: TGTGCCAGCAGCCCCACCGGGCCTAACTATGGCTACACCTTC. It encodes CASSPTGPNYGYTF.

J is TRBJ2-1 and V is TRBV7-2; TRBD1 is a possible D gene (5 bases). The CDR3 runs 13 residues. Germline lookup yields CDR1 SGHTA and CDR2 FQGNSA. V was shortened by 3 bases and J by 5 bases, with 8 bases between the two germline ends. This CDR3 is CASSFDSNNEQFF. The CDR3 DNA follows: TGTGCCAGCAGCTTTGACAGCAACAATGAGCAGTTCTTC.

The chain links TRBV6-6 to TRBJ1-1, with D perhaps TRBD1 (5 bases). The CDR3 is 12 amino acids. Trimming took off 8 bases at V and 10 bases at J, with 17 bases between the two ends. The germline V gene encodes CDR1 MNHNY and CDR2 SVGAGI (reference sequence). The CDR3 region is CASSGGRGSAFF. CDR3 nucleotide sequence: TGTGCCAGCTCGGGGGGACGCGGATCAGCTTTCTTT.

This chain uses TRBV12-3 or TRBV12-4 with TRBJ2-7; tentatively, D is TRBD2 (6 bases). Trimming pared 6 bases from V and 2 bases from J, leaving 11 bases between. The CDR3 totals 13 residues. The CDR3 bases are TGTGCCAGCAGCGGAGGGGCGACCTACGAGCAGTACTTC. Amino acid sequence: CASSGGATYEQYF.

The rearrangement joins TRBV20-1 to TRBJ2-1; 14 bases match TRBD2. This CDR3 has 20 residues. Per germline, CDR1 DFQATT and CDR2 SNEGSKA (reference sequence). V lost 0 bases to trimming and J lost 4 bases; unmatched junction nucleotides: 14. CDR3 residues: CSARDPKGTSGSLGYNEQFF. CDR3 bases: TGCAGTGCTAGAGATCCAAAAGGGACTAGCGGGAGTCTCGGGTACAATGAGCAGTTCTTC.

The V call is TRBV20-1, the J call TRBJ1-1, with D possibly matching TRBD1 (5 bases). Germline V gene lookup returns CDR1 DFQATT and CDR2 SNEGSKA (reference sequence). The CDR3 loop spans 13 amino acids. With 0 bases removed from V and 4 bases from J, the gap between germline ends came to 9 bases. The CDR3 protein is CSARDMTVTEAFF. Written as DNA, the CDR3 is TGCAGTGCTAGAGATATGACAGTCACTGAAGCTTTCTTT.

The V call is TRBV12-3 or TRBV12-4, the J call TRBJ1-6, with a weak D call TRBD1 (6 bases). Between the trimmed V and J ends, which lost 3 bases and 8 bases, there was a span of 14 bases. The CDR3 is 15 residues long. The CDR3 sequence is CASSLSSSGDSPLHF. The CDR3 DNA reads as TGTGCCAGCAGTTTGTCGTCGTCAGGGGATTCACCCCTCCACTTT.